This is a list of T cell receptor beta chains from one sample in a study of T cell changes during pregnancy in multiple sclerosis. Here immunoSEQ multiplex PCR was the method, and the copy in TCRdb shows in-frame clones only, minus some. The repertoire holds about 39,000 clones, with 70% to 90% as singletons. This material consisted of CD8+ T cells from peripheral blood mononuclear cells, taken in the first trimester of pregnancy. Receptors were obtained from a female donor with multiple sclerosis, enrolled in a pregnancy study. The CDR3 runs from the conserved cysteine through the conserved F or W. Each record gives: J gene, V gene, D gene, clone size, CDR3 protein, CDR3 DNA. The D gene is left open where the match is weak. Expanded clones are given a class, and other clones once, few, many or no size at all.

TRBJ1-2,TRBV29-1,.,.,CSAIGGVESYTF,TGCAGCGCAATAGGGGGAGTCGAGAGCTACACCTTC
TRBJ1-1,TRBV25-1,TRBD1,.,CASSPDRGVVNTEAFF,TGTGCCAGCAGTCCGGACAGGGGAGTCGTGAACACTGAAGCTTTCTTT
TRBJ2-1,TRBV13,.,.,CASSLGAGQDEQFF,TGTGCCAGCAGCTTAGGGGCGGGTCAGGATGAGCAGTTCTTC
TRBJ2-5,TRBV7-2,.,.,CASSLWGGREETQYF,TGTGCCAGCAGCTTATGGGGTGGGAGAGAAGAGACCCAGTACTTC
TRBJ1-1,TRBV7-3,TRBD1,few,CASSLLGQGWTEAFF,TGTGCCAGCAGCCTCCTGGGACAGGGGTGGACTGAAGCTTTCTTT
TRBJ2-3,TRBV11-3,.,.,CASSLDDGGVADTQYF,TGTGCCAGCAGCTTAGATGACGGAGGGGTGGCAGATACGCAGTATTTT
TRBJ1-1,TRBV7-7,.,.,CASSPELNTEAFF,TGTGCCAGCAGCCCTGAGCTGAACACTGAAGCTTTCTTT
TRBJ2-2,TRBV14,TRBD1,.,CASSQNGQGWLTGELFF,TGTGCCAGCAGCCAAAATGGACAGGGATGGTTAACGGGGGAGCTGTTTTTT
TRBJ2-2,TRBV12-5,.,.,CASGLQGGWDGELFF,TGTGCTAGTGGTTTGCAGGGGGGCTGGGACGGGGAGCTGTTTTTT
TRBJ2-2,TRBV5-4,TRBD1,.,CASTDRGDTGELFF,TGTGCCAGCACCGACAGGGGGGACACCGGGGAGCTGTTTTTT
TRBJ2-7,TRBV4-1,TRBD2,.,CASSPLESGGPTYEQYF,TGCGCCAGCAGCCCCCTTGAAAGCGGGGGGCCCACCTACGAGCAGTACTTC